This T cell receptor (beta chain) was captured in a study of blood T cell repertoires in COVID-19. Authors' data handling: Amplification of reference gene primers provided the estimated nucleated cell counts. Sequenced by immunoSEQ multiplex PCR; TCRdb stores in-frame clones only, minus some. V, J and clone size were drawn from that table, and D and trimming were deduced from the DNA. The repertoire includes approximately 30,000 clones, 91% of them detected once, and 15% to 20% sits in the top ten. Trimming took off 1 base at V and 0 bases at J, with 12 bases between the two ends. The CDR3 sequence is 16 residues long. The germline V gene has CDR1 SGHKS and CDR2 YYEKEE (reference sequence).

Input material: peripheral blood. The chain has TRBV5-5 and TRBJ2-3; perhaps TRBD2 as D (6 bases). The receptor was derived from a human donor with active COVID-19. The donor label of this sample is uncertain. The CDR3 DNA follows: TGTGCCAGCAGCTTGCCGCGGGGATCTAGCACAGATACGCAGTATTTT. Translation: CASSLPRGSSTDTQYF.